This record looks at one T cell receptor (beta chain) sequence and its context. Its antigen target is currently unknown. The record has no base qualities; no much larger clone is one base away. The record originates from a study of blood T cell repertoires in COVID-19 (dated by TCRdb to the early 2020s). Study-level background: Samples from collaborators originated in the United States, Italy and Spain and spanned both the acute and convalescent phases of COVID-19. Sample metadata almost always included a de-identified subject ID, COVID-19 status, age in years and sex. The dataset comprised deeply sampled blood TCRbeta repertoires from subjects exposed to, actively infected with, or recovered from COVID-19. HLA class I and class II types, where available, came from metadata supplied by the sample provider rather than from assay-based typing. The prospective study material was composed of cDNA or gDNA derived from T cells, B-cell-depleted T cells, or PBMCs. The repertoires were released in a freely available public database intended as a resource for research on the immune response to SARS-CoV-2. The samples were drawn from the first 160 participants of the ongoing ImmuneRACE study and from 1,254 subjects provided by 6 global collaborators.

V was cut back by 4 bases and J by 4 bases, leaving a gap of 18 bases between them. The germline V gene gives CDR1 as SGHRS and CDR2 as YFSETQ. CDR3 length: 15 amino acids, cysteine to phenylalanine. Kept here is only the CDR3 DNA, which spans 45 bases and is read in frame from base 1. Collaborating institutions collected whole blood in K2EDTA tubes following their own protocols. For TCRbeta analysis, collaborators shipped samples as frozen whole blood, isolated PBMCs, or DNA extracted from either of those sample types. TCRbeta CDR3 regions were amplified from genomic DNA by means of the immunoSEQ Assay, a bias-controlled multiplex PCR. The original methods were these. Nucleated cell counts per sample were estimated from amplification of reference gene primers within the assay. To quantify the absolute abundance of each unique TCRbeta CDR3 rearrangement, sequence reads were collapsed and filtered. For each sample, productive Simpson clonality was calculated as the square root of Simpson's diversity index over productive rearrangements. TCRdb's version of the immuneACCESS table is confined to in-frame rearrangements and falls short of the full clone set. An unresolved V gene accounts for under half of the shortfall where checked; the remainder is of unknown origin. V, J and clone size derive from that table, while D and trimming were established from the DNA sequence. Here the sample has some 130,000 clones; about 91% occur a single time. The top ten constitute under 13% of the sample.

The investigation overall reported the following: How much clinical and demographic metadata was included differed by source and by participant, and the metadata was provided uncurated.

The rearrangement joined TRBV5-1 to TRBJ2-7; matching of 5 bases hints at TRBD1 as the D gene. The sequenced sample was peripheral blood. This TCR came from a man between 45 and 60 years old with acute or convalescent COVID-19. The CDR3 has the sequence CASSDTSGIRYEQYF. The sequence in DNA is TGCGCCAGCAGCGACACCTCAGGGATTCGGTACGAGCAGTACTTC.